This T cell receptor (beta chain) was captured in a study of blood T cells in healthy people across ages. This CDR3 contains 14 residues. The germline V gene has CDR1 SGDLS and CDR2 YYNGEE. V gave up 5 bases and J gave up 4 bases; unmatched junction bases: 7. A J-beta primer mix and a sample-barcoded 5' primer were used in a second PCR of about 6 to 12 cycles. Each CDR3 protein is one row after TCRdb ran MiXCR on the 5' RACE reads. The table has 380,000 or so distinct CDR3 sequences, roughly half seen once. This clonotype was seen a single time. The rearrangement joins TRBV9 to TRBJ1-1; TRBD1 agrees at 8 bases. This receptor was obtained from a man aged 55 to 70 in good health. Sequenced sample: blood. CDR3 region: CASSGQGAATEAFF. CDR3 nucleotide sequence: TGTGCCAGCAGTGGTCAGGGGGCGGCCACTGAAGCTTTCTTT.